The clone carrying this TCR beta chain was counted between two and nine times. Its target is not known. TCRdb used MiXCR to reprocess the 5' RACE reads, holding one entry per CDR3 protein. The sample shows some 840,000 distinct CDR3 sequences, about 10% of them seen only once. The data originate from a study of CD8 T cells in ankylosing spondylitis. Points from the study as a whole: There was a TCR beta motif, made of eight highly homologous variants, that appeared characteristic of ankylosing spondylitis blood.

CDR3 size: 13 residues. CDR1 is MNHNS and CDR2 is SASEGT in the germline V gene. The trim removed 6 bases at V and 3 bases at J, leaving 5 bases unmatched. The rearrangement links TRBV6-1 to TRBJ2-7; 7 positions agree with TRBD2. The sequenced material came from blood, either unsorted or a sorted T cell fraction (not recorded which). The clonotype originates from a male donor with ankylosing spondylitis. As DNA, the CDR3 is TGTGCCAGCAGGGACACGGGGGGCTACGAGCAGTACTTC. It yields the protein CASRDTGGYEQYF.